This is a list of T cell receptor beta chains from one sample in a study of T cell responses to AZD1222 COVID-19 vaccine. This table comes from immunoSEQ multiplex PCR, and its TCRdb copy is limited to in-frame clones, with some not included. The sample consists of 60,000 to 85,000 clones, around 84% of them appearing once. The sequenced sample was peripheral blood, obtained on day 0 of AZD1222 vaccination. The receptor set was obtained from an adult in good health. CDR3s include the opening cysteine and the closing phenylalanine or tryptophan. Fields, in order: clone size, D gene, V gene, J gene, CDR3 DNA, CDR3 protein. The D gene is left open where the match is weak. The listing skips clone size in some rows; elsewhere it reads once, few, many or a size class.

size: few
D: NA
V: TRBV4-1
J: TRBJ1-5
DNA: TGCGCCAGCAGCCAAGTCTTGGGCCAGCCCCAGCATTTT
CDR3: CASSQVLGQPQHF

size: NA
D: NA
V: TRBV5-6
J: TRBJ2-7
DNA: TGTGCCAGCAGCTTTGCCCAGGGCCCCTACGAGCAGTACTTC
CDR3: CASSFAQGPYEQYF

size: NA
D: TRBD1
V: TRBV7-7
J: TRBJ1-5
DNA: TGTGCTAGCACTCCGGGACAGGGAAGGACGGATCGCAATCAGCCCCAGCATTTT
CDR3: CASTPGQGRTDRNQPQHF

size: NA
D: TRBD1
V: TRBV5-1
J: TRBJ2-6
DNA: TGCGCCAGCAGCTTCACGACAGGGTCCGGGGCCAACGTCCTGACTTTC
CDR3: CASSFTTGSGANVLTF

size: NA
D: NA
V: TRBV30
J: TRBJ2-5
DNA: TGTGCCTGGAGTCCCTCGAGTTGGGAGACCCAGTACTTC
CDR3: CAWSPSSWETQYF

size: NA
D: TRBD1
V: TRBV5-1
J: TRBJ1-3
DNA: TGCGCCAGCAGAGGGGACAGTGCTGGAAACACCATATATTTT
CDR3: CASRGDSAGNTIYF

size: NA
D: TRBD1
V: TRBV6-2/TRBV6-3
J: TRBJ2-1
DNA: TGTGCCAGCAGTTACAGGGGACAGGGAGCATCCAATGAGCAGTTCTTC
CDR3: CASSYRGQGASNEQFF

size: NA
D: TRBD1
V: TRBV5-4
J: TRBJ1-6
DNA: TGTGCCAGCAGCCCATCGGGACAGGTCTATAATTCACCCCTCCACTTT
CDR3: CASSPSGQVYNSPLHF

size: few
D: TRBD2
V: TRBV6-1
J: TRBJ2-7
DNA: TGTGCCAGCAGTGAAGGGGCTAGCGGATACTACGAGCAGTACTTC
CDR3: CASSEGASGYYEQYF

size: NA
D: TRBD1
V: TRBV19
J: TRBJ1-2
DNA: TGTGCCAGTAGTCTGACAGGGAACTATGGCTACACCTTC
CDR3: CASSLTGNYGYTF

size: once
D: TRBD1
V: TRBV5-4
J: TRBJ2-2
DNA: TGTGCCAGCAGCTTCTGGACAGGGACCGGGGAGCTGTTTTTT
CDR3: CASSFWTGTGELFF

size: NA
D: TRBD2
V: TRBV5-1
J: TRBJ2-2
DNA: TGCGCCAGCGCGATCACTCTAGCGGGCGGGGAGCTGTTTTTT
CDR3: CASAITLAGGELFF

size: NA
D: TRBD1
V: TRBV19
J: TRBJ1-5
DNA: TGTGCCAGTACCCATGGACAGGTCAATCAGCCCCAGCATTTT
CDR3: CASTHGQVNQPQHF

size: NA
D: NA
V: TRBV10-3
J: TRBJ2-5
DNA: TGTGCCATCAGTGAGGGGGATCTCCAGGGGGAGACCCAGTACTTC
CDR3: CAISEGDLQGETQYF

size: NA
D: TRBD1
V: TRBV27
J: TRBJ1-5
DNA: TGTGCCAGCAGTTTATTTGGAGGGGGCATAGGGCAGCCCCAGCATTTT
CDR3: CASSLFGGGIGQPQHF

size: NA
D: NA
V: TRBV30
J: TRBJ2-7
DNA: TGTGCCTGGAGTGTAGGAGGGGCGGACAACGAGCAGTACTTC
CDR3: CAWSVGGADNEQYF

size: NA
D: NA
V: TRBV9
J: TRBJ1-5
DNA: TGTGCCAGCAGCGTAGGGGTAATCGATCAGCCCCAGCATTTT
CDR3: CASSVGVIDQPQHF

size: NA
D: NA
V: TRBV7-9
J: TRBJ2-7
DNA: TGTGCCAGCAGTCCGACAGGAGCTACCTACGAGCAGTACTTC
CDR3: CASSPTGATYEQYF

size: NA
D: NA
V: TRBV2
J: TRBJ1-3
DNA: TGTGCCAGCAGTGAAGGCAACTCTGGAAACACCATATATTTT
CDR3: CASSEGNSGNTIYF

size: NA
D: TRBD1
V: TRBV30
J: TRBJ2-7
DNA: TGTGCCTGGTCCCCCGGGACAGCTACCTACGAGCAGTACTTC
CDR3: CAWSPGTATYEQYF

size: few
D: TRBD2
V: TRBV7-2
J: TRBJ2-1
DNA: TGTGCCAGCAGGAGTAGCGGGAGGGGACTCTCCTACAATGAGCAGTTCTTC
CDR3: CASRSSGRGLSYNEQFF

size: few
D: NA
V: TRBV3-1/TRBV3-2
J: TRBJ1-3
DNA: TGTGCCAGCAGGAGGGACAACACCATATATTTT
CDR3: CASRRDNTIYF

size: NA
D: NA
V: TRBV7-6
J: TRBJ2-7
DNA: TGTGCCAGCAGCCTAGGGCAGGCCTTATCCTACGAGCAGTACTTC
CDR3: CASSLGQALSYEQYF

size: once
D: NA
V: TRBV12-3/TRBV12-4
J: TRBJ1-2
DNA: TGTGCCACGGGGAGGGGCTATGGCTACACCTTC
CDR3: CATGRGYGYTF

size: NA
D: TRBD2
V: TRBV5-6
J: TRBJ2-2
DNA: TGTGCCAGCAGCTCGGGGGGGCCTTACACCGGGGAGCTGTTTTTT
CDR3: CASSSGGPYTGELFF

size: NA
D: NA
V: TRBV27
J: TRBJ1-5
DNA: TGTGCCACTGCCTGGGGGAGCAATCAGCCCCAGCATTTT
CDR3: CATAWGSNQPQHF

size: NA
D: NA
V: TRBV7-8
J: TRBJ2-1
DNA: TGTGCCAGCAGCCCCCTTGGCACCAGCTACAATGAGCAGTTCTTC
CDR3: CASSPLGTSYNEQFF

size: NA
D: NA
V: TRBV12-3/TRBV12-4
J: TRBJ1-2
DNA: TGTGCCAGCCGAGAGTTCCCGGGTGATGGCTACACCTTC
CDR3: CASREFPGDGYTF

size: few
D: NA
V: TRBV18
J: TRBJ1-6
DNA: TGTGCCAGCTCCTATGACCTGAGGAATAATTCACCCCTCCACTTT
CDR3: CASSYDLRNNSPLHF